This T cell receptor beta chain was sequenced during a study of blood T cell repertoires in COVID-19. Study background: In each case, the material was cDNA or gDNA derived from T cells, B-cell-depleted T cells, or PBMCs.

Per the study methods: Using reference gene primer amplification, nucleated cell counts were estimated. TCRdb keeps only in-frame clones here, not all; method: immunoSEQ multiplex PCR. From that table come the V and J calls and clone size; the DNA was used to work out D and trimming. The sample carries more than 250,000 clones, about 89% recorded once. V lost 10 bases, J lost 3 bases, and 14 bases stayed unmatched. CDR3 length: 16 amino acids. Germline V CDR1 and CDR2: SNHLY, FYNNEI. The clonotype comes from a man younger than 35 who had recovered from COVID-19. V gene TRBV2 combines with J gene TRBJ2-2; 7 bases agree with TRBD1. Sequencing was carried out using peripheral blood. CDR3 sequence: CATLISQGRDTGELFF. The CDR3, as DNA: TGTGCCACCCTCATCTCACAGGGGCGAGACACCGGGGAGCTGTTTTTT.